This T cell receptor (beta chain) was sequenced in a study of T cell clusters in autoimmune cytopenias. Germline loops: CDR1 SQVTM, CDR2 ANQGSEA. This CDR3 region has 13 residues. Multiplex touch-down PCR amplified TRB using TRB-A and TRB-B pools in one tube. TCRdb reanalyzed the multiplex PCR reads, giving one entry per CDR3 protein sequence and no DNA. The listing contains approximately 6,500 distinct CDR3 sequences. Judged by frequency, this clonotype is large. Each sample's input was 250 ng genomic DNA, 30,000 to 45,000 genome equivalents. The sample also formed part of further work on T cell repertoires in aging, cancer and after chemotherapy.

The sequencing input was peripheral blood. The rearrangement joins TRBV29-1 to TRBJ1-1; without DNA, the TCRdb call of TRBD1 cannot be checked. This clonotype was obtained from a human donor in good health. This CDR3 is CSVRGRDGTEAFF.